This is a list of T cell receptor beta chains from one sample in a study of shared clonotypes between healthy human individuals. Profiling relied on immunoSEQ multiplex PCR, and the TCRdb table lists in-frame clones only, not all of them. The sample shows around 1.1 million clones, around 78% of them seen only once. The sequenced sample consisted of memory CD4+ T cells from PBMCs. These receptors were obtained from a young man in good health. Some clones in this sample may be carry-over from other donors' samples. The CDR3 runs from the conserved cysteine through the conserved F or W. Each record gives: clone size, D gene, J gene, V gene, CDR3 DNA, CDR3 protein. The D gene is left open where the match is weak. Size tells how often a clone was seen (once, few, many) or the class of an expanded clone, and some rows leave it out.

clone_size: .; d_call: TRBD2; j_call: TRBJ2-5; v_call: TRBV11-3; cdr3_nt: TGTGCCAGCAGGCGACTAGCGCGAGAAGAGACCCAGTACTTC; cdr3_aa: CASRRLAREETQYF
clone_size: .; d_call: .; j_call: TRBJ2-7; v_call: TRBV5-1; cdr3_nt: TGCGCCAGCAGCTTAGCCGCTTTGTCAGTTGGATCTTCCTACGAGCAGTACTTC; cdr3_aa: CASSLAALSVGSSYEQYF
clone_size: .; d_call: TRBD1; j_call: TRBJ2-5; v_call: TRBV7-9; cdr3_nt: TGTGCCAGCACCTCCAGGACAGGGCCCCAAGAGACCCAGTACTTC; cdr3_aa: CASTSRTGPQETQYF
clone_size: .; d_call: .; j_call: TRBJ1-3; v_call: TRBV28; cdr3_nt: TGTGCCAGCAGTCCCTCCGGTAGCCGCTCTGGAAACACCATATATTTT; cdr3_aa: CASSPSGSRSGNTIYF
clone_size: .; d_call: .; j_call: TRBJ2-7; v_call: TRBV5-1; cdr3_nt: TGCGCCAGCAGCTTGGCCGTGAGAGCGAACGAGCAGTACTTC; cdr3_aa: CASSLAVRANEQYF
clone_size: many; d_call: TRBD1; j_call: TRBJ2-7; v_call: TRBV10-2; cdr3_nt: TGCGCCAGCAGTGGACAGGGTACCTACGAGCAGTACTTC; cdr3_aa: CASSGQGTYEQYF
clone_size: .; d_call: .; j_call: TRBJ2-1; v_call: TRBV6-6; cdr3_nt: TGTGCCAGCAGCATTAAGGGCCGGGGTGAGCAGTTCTTC; cdr3_aa: CASSIKGRGEQFF
clone_size: few; d_call: .; j_call: TRBJ1-3; v_call: TRBV4-3; cdr3_nt: TGCGCCAGCAGCCCCGCAGCAGGTGGAAACACCATATATTTT; cdr3_aa: CASSPAAGGNTIYF
clone_size: .; d_call: TRBD2; j_call: TRBJ2-1; v_call: TRBV27; cdr3_nt: TGTGCCACGATCATGGGGGGCGGGAGGGTTAATGAGCAGTTCTTC; cdr3_aa: CATIMGGGRVNEQFF
clone_size: .; d_call: .; j_call: TRBJ1-1; v_call: TRBV5-1; cdr3_nt: TGCGCCAGCAGGCAGGGGTTCACTGAAGCTTTCTTT; cdr3_aa: CASRQGFTEAFF
clone_size: .; d_call: .; j_call: TRBJ2-5; v_call: TRBV7-7; cdr3_nt: TGTGCCAGCAGCTCTACGCTAGTGGAAGAGACCCAGTACTTC; cdr3_aa: CASSSTLVEETQYF
clone_size: .; d_call: TRBD1; j_call: TRBJ1-2; v_call: TRBV28; cdr3_nt: TGTGCCAGCAGGGGTACCACAGGGGGAGGTAACTATGGCTACACCTTC; cdr3_aa: CASRGTTGGGNYGYTF
clone_size: .; d_call: .; j_call: TRBJ1-6; v_call: TRBV30; cdr3_nt: TGTGCCTGGAAGTACCGCGATTCACCCCTCCACTTT; cdr3_aa: CAWKYRDSPLHF
clone_size: few; d_call: .; j_call: TRBJ2-7; v_call: TRBV28; cdr3_nt: TGTGCCAGCAGTTTTTTCAGACGGAGCTCCTACGAGCAGTACTTC; cdr3_aa: CASSFFRRSSYEQYF
clone_size: .; d_call: .; j_call: TRBJ2-7; v_call: TRBV18; cdr3_nt: TGTGCCAGCTCACCACCAGGAGGGATCTACGAGCAGTACTTC; cdr3_aa: CASSPPGGIYEQYF
clone_size: .; d_call: .; j_call: TRBJ2-2; v_call: TRBV2; cdr3_nt: TGTGCCAGCAGTTACGGGGGTGCCCCCGGGGAGCTGTTTTTT; cdr3_aa: CASSYGGAPGELFF
clone_size: .; d_call: TRBD1; j_call: TRBJ1-1; v_call: TRBV7-6; cdr3_nt: TGTGCCAGCAGATCTCAACCGGGACAGCGGAACACTGAAGCTTTCTTT; cdr3_aa: CASRSQPGQRNTEAFF
clone_size: .; d_call: TRBD2; j_call: TRBJ2-7; v_call: TRBV27; cdr3_nt: TGTGCCAGCAGTCCTACGACTAGCGGGAGATCCAGCGAGCAGTACTTC; cdr3_aa: CASSPTTSGRSSEQYF
clone_size: .; d_call: TRBD1; j_call: TRBJ2-7; v_call: TRBV7-8; cdr3_nt: TGTGCCAGCAGCTCGCCCCCGGGACTCAGGGGGCGGAACGAGCAGTACTTC; cdr3_aa: CASSSPPGLRGRNEQYF
clone_size: .; d_call: TRBD1; j_call: TRBJ1-4; v_call: TRBV5-1; cdr3_nt: TGCGCCAGCAGCCAGGGGGGAACTAATGAAAAACTGTTTTTT; cdr3_aa: CASSQGGTNEKLFF
clone_size: few; d_call: .; j_call: TRBJ1-5; v_call: TRBV6-5; cdr3_nt: TGTGCCAGCAGTTATTCCGGCGGAGCGCCCCAGCATTTT; cdr3_aa: CASSYSGGAPQHF
clone_size: .; d_call: TRBD2; j_call: TRBJ2-5; v_call: TRBV5-4; cdr3_nt: TGTGCCAGCAGCTTGGTGCCTAGCGGGGAGACCCAGTACTTC; cdr3_aa: CASSLVPSGETQYF
clone_size: .; d_call: .; j_call: TRBJ2-1; v_call: TRBV5-4; cdr3_nt: TGTGCCAGCAGCCCCTTAGGGGGGTTCTATGAGCAGTTCTTC; cdr3_aa: CASSPLGGFYEQFF
clone_size: .; d_call: TRBD2; j_call: TRBJ2-1; v_call: TRBV28; cdr3_nt: TGTGCCAGCAGTGGGCCCACTAGCGGGACCTACAATGAGCAGTTCTTC; cdr3_aa: CASSGPTSGTYNEQFF
clone_size: many; d_call: .; j_call: TRBJ2-5; v_call: TRBV19; cdr3_nt: TGTGCCAGTAGTATGTGGGGCGGGTGGGAGACCCAGTACTTC; cdr3_aa: CASSMWGGWETQYF
clone_size: .; d_call: TRBD1; j_call: TRBJ2-2; v_call: TRBV10-3; cdr3_nt: TGTGCCATCAGGACCGACAGGGGACGGACCGGGGAGCTGTTTTTT; cdr3_aa: CAIRTDRGRTGELFF
clone_size: .; d_call: .; j_call: TRBJ2-7; v_call: TRBV7-2; cdr3_nt: TGTGCCAGCAGCTCGGGAACCTCCTACGAGCAGTACTTC; cdr3_aa: CASSSGTSYEQYF
clone_size: .; d_call: .; j_call: TRBJ1-6; v_call: TRBV4-2; cdr3_nt: TGTGCCAGCAGCCAGGGCCCAGCCAATAATTCACCCCTCCACTTT; cdr3_aa: CASSQGPANNSPLHF
clone_size: .; d_call: .; j_call: TRBJ2-7; v_call: TRBV5-1; cdr3_nt: TGCGCCAGCAGCTTGATACAGGGAGCAGGTAGTGGAGAGCAGTACTTC; cdr3_aa: CASSLIQGAGSGEQYF
clone_size: .; d_call: TRBD2; j_call: TRBJ2-2; v_call: TRBV4-2; cdr3_nt: TGTGCCAGCAGCCAAGATAGGGGACTAGCGGGAGCGGGCACCGGGGAGCTGTTTTTT; cdr3_aa: CASSQDRGLAGAGTGELFF
clone_size: .; d_call: .; j_call: TRBJ2-7; v_call: TRBV28; cdr3_nt: TGTGCCAGCAGTTTAAGGGGGGGCAGGAAGGACGAGCAGTACTTC; cdr3_aa: CASSLRGGRKDEQYF
clone_size: few; d_call: .; j_call: TRBJ1-1; v_call: TRBV29-1; cdr3_nt: TGCAGCGTCTCAGAGGCCAGCACTGAAGCTTTCTTT; cdr3_aa: CSVSEASTEAFF
clone_size: .; d_call: TRBD2; j_call: TRBJ2-3; v_call: TRBV2; cdr3_nt: TGTGCCGGAAGGGTGAATAGCGGGTTCCCCTCCGGAGATACGCAGTATTTT; cdr3_aa: CAGRVNSGFPSGDTQYF
clone_size: .; d_call: TRBD2; j_call: TRBJ2-5; v_call: TRBV7-2; cdr3_nt: TGTGCCAGCAGAGACGGCGGGAGCGGAGAGACCCAGTACTTC; cdr3_aa: CASRDGGSGETQYF
clone_size: .; d_call: .; j_call: TRBJ2-2; v_call: TRBV2; cdr3_nt: TGTGCCAGCAGCACCGCCTTACCTTGGGGCACCGGGGAGCTGTTTTTT; cdr3_aa: CASSTALPWGTGELFF
clone_size: .; d_call: .; j_call: TRBJ1-2; v_call: TRBV28; cdr3_nt: TGTGCCAGCAGTTGGTCTTCCTATGGCTACACCTTC; cdr3_aa: CASSWSSYGYTF
clone_size: .; d_call: .; j_call: TRBJ2-2; v_call: TRBV2; cdr3_nt: TGTGCCAGCAGCTCCGATCGGGGATTTACCGGGGAGCTGTTTTTT; cdr3_aa: CASSSDRGFTGELFF
clone_size: .; d_call: .; j_call: TRBJ2-3; v_call: TRBV5-6; cdr3_nt: TGTGCCAGCAGCCAGGGAATATCTAGCACAGATACGCAGTATTTT; cdr3_aa: CASSQGISSTDTQYF